This TCR beta chain was sequenced during a study of regulatory T cells in long-lasting Graves disease. Overall study context: The term persistent Graves' disease signified upward of 5 years on antithyroid drugs with positive TSH receptor antibodies. Findings and caveats of the study: Public clonotype sharing was higher in persistent than newly diagnosed patients.

Time point noted: persistent/refractory GD, antithyroid drugs over 5 years with positive TRAb. The TCR library was made from RNA that had been extracted from PBMCs in TRIzol. This clonotype was seen repeatedly, ten times or more. Its cognate antigen is unknown. Libraries of TCR beta came from iRepertoire HTBI primers plus Arm-PCR of CDR3 regions. TCRdb redid the calling of the multiplex PCR reads with MiXCR, one entry per CDR3 protein. Among some 470,000 distinct CDR3 sequences listed, 20% to 25% were seen once. The source was peripheral blood mononuclear cells (PBMCs), collected when the disease was refractory, from a patient treated with antithyroid drugs. This clonotype was sampled from a female donor with Graves disease.

CDR3 in DNA: TGCAGTGCTTGGTCGCAGGACGCCGTAACCTACGAGCAGTACTTC. Protein: CSAWSQDAVTYEQYF. This chain connects TRBV20-1 to TRBJ2-7; D gene uncertain. Trimming shortened V by 5 bases and J by 2 bases, and 19 bases separated the two germline ends. Germline V gene data show CDR1 as DFQATT and CDR2 as SNEGSKA (reference sequence). This CDR3 spans 15 amino acids.